A selection of T cell receptor beta chains follows, all from one sample in a study of prognosis after radiotherapy for stage I lung cancer. One entry per CDR3 protein, called by TCRdb with MiXCR from the multiplex PCR reads. Among 20,000 to 30,000 distinct CDR3 sequences listed, approximately 38% were seen once. The sequenced sample was PBMCs, obtained before or after stereotactic body radiation therapy (not recorded which). The source of these receptors is a donor over 45 with non-small cell lung cancer. Each CDR3 is given with its conserved first and last residue. A D gene is named only where the DNA matches it firmly. Where a row states a size, it is once, few, many or the class of an expanded clone; other rows omit it.

>few|TRBV30|TRBJ1-1|NA
CAWVKGWTSGRNTEAFF
TGTGCCTGGGTAAAGGGGTGGACATCAGGGAGGAACACTGAAGCTTTCTTT
>many|TRBV7-9|TRBJ2-1|TRBD2
CASSLGLAGGQNEQFF
TGTGCCAGCAGCTTAGGGCTAGCGGGGGGGCAGAATGAGCAGTTCTTC
>NA|TRBV6-1|TRBJ2-2|NA
CARAPANTGELFF
TGTGCCAGAGCACCCGCGAACACCGGGGAGCTGTTTTTT
>many|TRBV6-1|TRBJ2-7|TRBD1
CASSTGGWSYEQYF
TGTGCCAGCAGTACAGGGGGCTGGTCCTACGAGCAGTACTTC
>NA|TRBV4-1|TRBJ2-7|NA
CASSHLLGYEQYF
TGCGCCAGCAGCCATTTGCTAGGGTACGAGCAGTACTTC
>many|TRBV2|TRBJ2-4|NA
CASSEEADLAKNIQYF
TGTGCCAGCAGTGAGGAGGCAGACTTAGCCAAAAACATTCAGTACTTC
>NA|TRBV6-1|TRBJ2-6|NA
CASSAWGYGANVMTF
NA
>many|TRBV4-1|TRBJ2-7|NA
CASSHRGSYEQYF
TGCGCCAGCAGCCATCGGGGCTCCTACGAGCAGTACTTC
>NA|TRBV20-1|TRBJ2-5|TRBD1
CSSRDGTGRQETRYF
TGCAGTTCTAGAGATGGGACAGGCCGACAAGAGACCCGGTACTTC
>many|TRBV19|TRBJ2-7|NA
CASSIAGTPSSYEQYF
TGTGCCAGTAGTATAGCCGGGACACCGAGCTCCTACGAGCAGTACTTC
>NA|TRBV20-1|TRBJ2-1|NA
CSASNLGLNEQFF
TGCAGTGCTAGTAATTTAGGGCTCAATGAGCAGTTCTTC
>few|TRBV6-2/TRBV6-3|TRBJ2-4|NA
CASSPEGGGNIQYF
TGTGCCAGCAGTCCTGAAGGTGGGGGAAACATTCAGTACTTC
>medium-sized|TRBV20-1|TRBJ2-1|TRBD2
CSARVSSGGGEQFF
TGCAGTGCTAGAGTGTCTAGCGGGGGTGGTGAGCAGTTCTTC
>NA|TRBV20-1|TRBJ1-1|TRBD1
CSARGSRGLNTEAFF
TGCAGTGCTAGAGGAAGCAGGGGGCTAAACACTGAAGCTTTCTTT
>many|TRBV20-1|TRBJ2-2|NA
CSARAYEGAGTGELFF
TGCAGTGCTAGAGCCTATGAGGGCGCAGGCACCGGGGAGCTGTTTTTT
>NA|TRBV12-3/TRBV12-4|TRBJ1-2|TRBD1
CASSPQGGVGYTF
TGTGCCAGCAGTCCACAGGGGGGGGTTGGCTACACCTTC
>NA|TRBV7-9|TRBJ1-5|NA
CDSSQPGRPSENQHQHF
TGTGACAGCAGCCAGCCGGGACGGCCCTCTGAAAATCAGCACCAGCATTTT
>many|TRBV19|TRBJ2-7|TRBD1
CASSTHRGSYEQYF
TGTGCCAGTAGTACTCACAGGGGGTCCTACGAGCAGTACTTC
>NA|TRBV28|TRBJ2-2|TRBD1
CASSLKWTGPTGELFF
TGTGCCAGCAGTTTAAAATGGACAGGCCCCACCGGGGAGCTGTTTTTT
>many|TRBV4-3|TRBJ2-1|NA
CASSQKLASILYEQFF
TGCGCCAGCAGCCAAAAGCTAGCGTCTATCTTATATGAGCAGTTCTTC
>NA|TRBV27|TRBJ2-7|NA
CASSSAGLSYEQYF
TGTGCCAGCAGTTCTGCAGGACTGTCCTATGAGCAGTACTTC
>many|TRBV5-1|TRBJ2-3|TRBD2
CASSLGAGGPADTDTQYF
TGCGCCAGCAGCTTGGGGGCGGGGGGGCCTGCGGACACAGATACGCAGTATTTT
>NA|TRBV6-1|TRBJ2-7|NA
CASSYLSEQYF
TGTGCCAGCAGTTACCTGAGCGAGCAGTACTTC
>many|TRBV12-3/TRBV12-4|TRBJ1-4|NA
CASSLKGPTNEKLFF
TGTGCCAGCAGCCTTAAGGGACCTACTAATGAAAAACTGTTTTTT
>few|TRBV27|TRBJ1-2|NA
CASSLYSPGVADYGYTF
TGTGCCAGCAGTTTATATAGTCCAGGGGTAGCGGACTATGGCTACACCTTC
>medium-sized|TRBV11-2|TRBJ2-7|NA
CASSRDAYYEQYF
TGTGCCAGCAGCCGGGACGCGTACTACGAGCAGTACTTC
>many|TRBV30|TRBJ2-5|NA
CACTKQGTQYF
TGTGCCTGCACTAAACAGGGGACCCAGTACTTC
>NA|TRBV30|TRBJ1-5|NA
CAWSTGQSNQPQHF
TGTGCCTGGAGTACAGGACAGAGCAATCAGCCCCAGCATTTT
>medium-sized|TRBV20-1|TRBJ2-2|NA
CSARKGGNTGELFF
TGCAGTGCTAGGAAGGGGGGAAACACCGGGGAGCTGTTTTTT
>medium-sized|TRBV28|TRBJ2-7|NA
CASSLDGYEQYF
TGTGCCAGCAGTTTGGATGGCTACGAGCAGTACTTC
>many|TRBV18|TRBJ1-2|NA
CASSQGHQANYGYTF
TGTGCCAGCTCGCAGGGACACCAAGCTAACTATGGCTACACCTTC
>NA|TRBV19|TRBJ2-2|NA
CASSRDPLTVELFF
TGTGCCAGTAGTAGAGACCCCCTGACCGTGGAGCTTTTTTTT